Listed below are T cell receptor beta chains from one sample, sequenced in a study of beta chain features in type 1 diabetes. This table comes from immunoSEQ multiplex PCR, and its TCRdb copy is limited to in-frame clones, with some not included. Counted here are 350,000 to 450,000 clones, approximately 15% occurring once; the ten biggest clones make up approximately 0.019%. Sequencing was carried out using naive CD4+ T cells from blood. The receptors were gathered from a woman in her late teens or twenties in good health. Each CDR3 is given with its conserved first and last residue. D genes are given only for firm matches. Clone size, where shown, is once, few, many, or a class for clones that have expanded.

CDR3 protein: CASAVFETQYF; CDR3 DNA: TGTGCCAGCGCGGTCTTCGAGACCCAGTACTTC; J gene: TRBJ2-5; D gene: -; V gene: TRBV11-2; clone size: few
CDR3 protein: CAIRETPTSSYEQYF; CDR3 DNA: TGTGCCATCAGAGAGACCCCGACTAGCTCCTACGAGCAGTACTTC; J gene: TRBJ2-7; D gene: -; V gene: TRBV10-3; clone size: few
CDR3 protein: CASSAPHSNYEQYF; CDR3 DNA: TGTGCCAGCAGTGCCCCGCACAGCAACTACGAGCAGTACTTC; J gene: TRBJ2-7; D gene: -; V gene: TRBV25-1; clone size: -
CDR3 protein: CASSLLTGQGSGELFF; CDR3 DNA: TGTGCCAGCAGTTTATTAACGGGACAGGGGTCCGGGGAGCTGTTTTTT; J gene: TRBJ2-2; D gene: TRBD1; V gene: TRBV28; clone size: few
CDR3 protein: CASSLGPTIAKNIQYF; CDR3 DNA: TGTGCCAGCAGCTTAGGGCCCACCATAGCCAAAAACATTCAGTACTTC; J gene: TRBJ2-4; D gene: -; V gene: TRBV7-9; clone size: -
CDR3 protein: CASRGTTYNEQFF; CDR3 DNA: TGCGCCAGCAGGGGGACTACCTACAATGAGCAGTTCTTC; J gene: TRBJ2-1; D gene: TRBD2; V gene: TRBV10-2; clone size: few
CDR3 protein: CAYEIDSNQPQHF; CDR3 DNA: TGTGCCTACGAGATTGATAGCAATCAGCCCCAGCATTTT; J gene: TRBJ1-5; D gene: -; V gene: TRBV30; clone size: few
CDR3 protein: CAGAGGFSYEQYF; CDR3 DNA: TGTGCCGGGGCGGGAGGGTTCTCCTACGAGCAGTACTTC; J gene: TRBJ2-7; D gene: TRBD2; V gene: TRBV6-1; clone size: few
CDR3 protein: CASSLTGNGETQYF; CDR3 DNA: TGTGCTAGCAGCCTGACAGGGAACGGAGAGACCCAGTACTTC; J gene: TRBJ2-5; D gene: TRBD1; V gene: TRBV7-7; clone size: -
CDR3 protein: CASSLDPGGRQPQHF; CDR3 DNA: TGTGCCAGCAGCTTAGATCCGGGGGGCCGTCAGCCCCAGCATTTT; J gene: TRBJ1-5; D gene: -; V gene: TRBV7-2; clone size: few
CDR3 protein: CASSVTGPGYTF; CDR3 DNA: TGTGCCAGCAGCGTTACAGGGCCCGGCTACACCTTC; J gene: TRBJ1-2; D gene: -; V gene: TRBV2; clone size: few
CDR3 protein: CASSLRQGSTDTQYF; CDR3 DNA: TGTGCCAGCAGCTTACGGCAGGGGAGCACAGATACGCAGTATTTT; J gene: TRBJ2-3; D gene: -; V gene: TRBV7-9; clone size: -
CDR3 protein: CAWSVRLGMGEQYF; CDR3 DNA: TGTGCCTGGAGTGTACGACTAGGGATGGGCGAGCAGTACTTC; J gene: TRBJ2-7; D gene: -; V gene: TRBV30; clone size: -
CDR3 protein: CSARDRNEQFF; CDR3 DNA: TGCAGTGCTAGAGATCGCAATGAGCAGTTCTTC; J gene: TRBJ2-1; D gene: -; V gene: TRBV20-1; clone size: few
CDR3 protein: CASLKSSGANVLTF; CDR3 DNA: TGTGCCAGCCTAAAGAGCTCTGGGGCCAACGTCCTGACTTTC; J gene: TRBJ2-6; D gene: -; V gene: TRBV28; clone size: -
CDR3 protein: CASREDRGGYNEQFF; CDR3 DNA: TGTGCCAGCAGAGAGGACAGGGGCGGGTACAATGAGCAGTTCTTC; J gene: TRBJ2-1; D gene: TRBD1; V gene: TRBV6-5; clone size: few
CDR3 protein: CSVEGRGTNEKLFF; CDR3 DNA: TGCAGCGTTGAGGGGAGGGGAACTAATGAAAAACTGTTTTTT; J gene: TRBJ1-4; D gene: -; V gene: TRBV29-1; clone size: -
CDR3 protein: CATSRDPGYEQYF; CDR3 DNA: TGTGCCACCAGCAGAGATCCAGGCTACGAGCAGTACTTC; J gene: TRBJ2-7; D gene: -; V gene: TRBV15; clone size: -
CDR3 protein: CASSLRFLTAGETQYF; CDR3 DNA: TGTGCCAGCAGTTTACGTTTCCTAACGGCGGGGGAGACCCAGTACTTC; J gene: TRBJ2-5; D gene: -; V gene: TRBV27; clone size: once
CDR3 protein: CASSSGVETQYF; CDR3 DNA: TGTGCCAGCAGCTCGGGGGTAGAGACCCAGTACTTC; J gene: TRBJ2-5; D gene: -; V gene: TRBV7-6; clone size: -
CDR3 protein: CSVGREKLFF; CDR3 DNA: TGCAGCGTCGGTCGGGAAAAACTGTTTTTT; J gene: TRBJ1-4; D gene: -; V gene: TRBV29-1; clone size: -
CDR3 protein: CASSLAGGPYDEQFF; CDR3 DNA: TGTGCCAGCAGTTTAGCGGGAGGGCCATATGATGAGCAGTTCTTC; J gene: TRBJ2-1; D gene: TRBD2; V gene: TRBV27; clone size: few
CDR3 protein: CASSERQGVLTEAFF; CDR3 DNA: TGTGCCAGCAGTGAACGTCAGGGGGTTCTCACTGAAGCTTTCTTT; J gene: TRBJ1-1; D gene: TRBD1; V gene: TRBV2; clone size: -
CDR3 protein: CASSLVRGEETQYF; CDR3 DNA: TGTGCCAGCAGCTTGGTTCGGGGGGAGGAGACCCAGTACTTC; J gene: TRBJ2-5; D gene: TRBD2; V gene: TRBV5-4; clone size: few
CDR3 protein: CASSDYPGLAATQYF; CDR3 DNA: TGTGCCAGCAGCGACTACCCGGGACTAGCAGCGACCCAGTACTTC; J gene: TRBJ2-5; D gene: TRBD2; V gene: TRBV6-1; clone size: -
CDR3 protein: CALTSGSDEQYF; CDR3 DNA: TGTGCCTTGACTAGCGGGAGCGACGAGCAGTACTTC; J gene: TRBJ2-7; D gene: TRBD2; V gene: TRBV30; clone size: -
CDR3 protein: CASSGIAGVNEQFF; CDR3 DNA: TGTGCCAGCAGTGGGATAGCGGGAGTCAATGAGCAGTTCTTC; J gene: TRBJ2-1; D gene: TRBD2; V gene: TRBV25-1; clone size: -
CDR3 protein: CASSPISYEQYF; CDR3 DNA: TGTGCCAGCAGCCCCATCTCCTACGAGCAGTACTTC; J gene: TRBJ2-7; D gene: -; V gene: TRBV28; clone size: -
CDR3 protein: CASNYAGVYGYTF; CDR3 DNA: TGTGCCAGCAACTATGCGGGAGTTTATGGCTACACCTTC; J gene: TRBJ1-2; D gene: -; V gene: TRBV2; clone size: -
CDR3 protein: CASSLTGNAVGETQYF; CDR3 DNA: TGTGCCAGCAGCTTAACGGGAAACGCGGTTGGAGAGACCCAGTACTTC; J gene: TRBJ2-5; D gene: -; V gene: TRBV7-9; clone size: few